Described below is a single T cell receptor (beta chain) sequence and its context. This entry is derived from a study of T cells after yellow fever vaccination. Whole-study findings and limits: Any FACS-sorted repertoire could hold abundant clonotypes that contaminate it from the bulk population. The secondary response was weaker, and its peak arrived faster, on day 5 versus 15. The study re-detected most primary-vaccination clones after the booster (roughly 96% CD4, around 89% CD8).

V was cut by 1 base and J by 0 bases, with 9 bases left in between. The CDR3 extends over 15 amino acids. As TCR cDNA was made by 5'RACE template switching, a universal primer site and UMIs were added. TCRdb independently ran MiXCR on the 5' RACE reads; one entry per CDR3 protein. The sample includes about 85,000 distinct CDR3 sequences, about 14% of them seen just once. The sequencing used CD8+ T cells not binding an NS4B(214-222) dextramer, sorted from PBMCs, collected approximately 22 days after the first yellow fever vaccination. The chain employs TRBV12-3 or TRBV12-4 and TRBJ1-1; no clear D gene. The TCR originated in a man in his late teens or twenties who received the YFV17D yellow fever vaccine. The CDR3 protein is CASSLVLALNTEAFF. CDR3 bases: TGTGCCAGCAGTTTAGTACTGGCCTTGAACACTGAAGCTTTCTTT.